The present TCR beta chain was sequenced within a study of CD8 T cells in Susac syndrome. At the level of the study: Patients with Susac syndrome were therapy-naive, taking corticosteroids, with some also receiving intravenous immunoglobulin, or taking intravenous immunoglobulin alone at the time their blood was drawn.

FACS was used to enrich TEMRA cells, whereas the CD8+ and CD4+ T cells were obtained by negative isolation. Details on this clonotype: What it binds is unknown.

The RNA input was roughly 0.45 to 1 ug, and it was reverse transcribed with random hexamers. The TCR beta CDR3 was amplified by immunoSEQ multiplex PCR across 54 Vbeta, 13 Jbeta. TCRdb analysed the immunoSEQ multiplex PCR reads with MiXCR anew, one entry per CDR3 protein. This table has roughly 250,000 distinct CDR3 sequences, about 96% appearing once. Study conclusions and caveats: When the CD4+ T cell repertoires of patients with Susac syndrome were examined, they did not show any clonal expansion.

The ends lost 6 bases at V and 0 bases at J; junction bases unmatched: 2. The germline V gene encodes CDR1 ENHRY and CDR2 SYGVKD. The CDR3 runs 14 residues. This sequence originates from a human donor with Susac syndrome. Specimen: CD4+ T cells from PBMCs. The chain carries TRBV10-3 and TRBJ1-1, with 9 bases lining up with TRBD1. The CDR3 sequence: CAIRGTGMNTEAFF. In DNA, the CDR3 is TGTGCCATCAGAGGGACAGGGATGAACACTGAAGCTTTCTTT.